This T cell receptor beta chain emerged from a study of T cell changes during pregnancy in multiple sclerosis. The V end was cut by 3 bases, the J end by 0 bases, with 9 bases between. This CDR3 is built from 15 residues. Germline loops: CDR1 MDHEN, CDR2 SYDVKM. Sequencing used immunoSEQ multiplex PCR; TCRdb keeps in-frame clones, though not all of them. The sample has some 96,000 clones; roughly 90% are singletons. This sequence was found in a female donor with multiple sclerosis, enrolled in a pregnancy study. The chain has TRBV28 and TRBJ1-3, with a possible D match to TRBD1 (6 bases). This specimen was peripheral blood, taken after pregnancy. The CDR3 DNA reads as TGTGCCAGCAGTTTGCGACAGGCCTCTGGAAACACCATATATTTT. It translates to CASSLRQASGNTIYF.